Listed below are T cell receptor beta chains from one sample, sequenced in a study of graft-versus-host responses after intestinal transplantation. Using immunoSEQ multiplex PCR, the repertoire was profiled, and TCRdb retains in-frame clones only, with some absent. Here the sample spans 110,000 to 150,000 clones, around 90% being singletons. Their antigens are not known. The sample was unstimulated CD4+ T cells sorted from spleen or lymph node cells, taken before intestinal transplant. The receptors were gathered from a human donor who received an intestinal transplant. CDR3s leave out the opening cysteine and the closing phenylalanine or tryptophan. Each record gives: V gene, D gene, J gene, CDR3 protein. The D gene is left open where the match is weak.

>TRBV5-1|.|TRBJ2-1
ASSFGGNEQF
>TRBV7-2|.|TRBJ2-7
ASSLVVNSAYEQY
>TRBV9|.|TRBJ1-2
ASSVAPTNYGYT
>TRBV4-1|.|TRBJ1-3
ASSQDEVNRVGDTIY
>TRBV7-9|TRBD2|TRBJ2-1
ASSLVLASGTYNEQF
>TRBV27|.|TRBJ2-7
ASQNQPGEQY
>TRBV7-9|.|TRBJ1-2
ASSLDLSGGVGGYT
>TRBV7-2|.|TRBJ2-3
AGSAGGPDTQY
>TRBV15|.|TRBJ2-1
ATSRSEARDNEQF
>TRBV4-2|.|TRBJ2-7
ASSQVGRDNNEQY
>TRBV7-3|TRBD2|TRBJ2-3
ASSLGSGSRSTDTQY
>TRBV29-1|TRBD1|TRBJ1-1
SVEVFDRVKNTEAF
>TRBV29-1|.|TRBJ2-3
SVRLTGGTDTQY
>TRBV5-1|.|TRBJ2-3
ASSLTTGPPTDTQY
>TRBV27|.|TRBJ1-1
ASSLSPEMTEAF
>TRBV5-1|.|TRBJ1-1
ASRDRHRAPNTEAF
>TRBV7-3|.|TRBJ1-5
ASSLGLNQPQH
>TRBV4-1|TRBD1|TRBJ1-2
ASSPDRINYGYT
>TRBV7-2|.|TRBJ2-1
ASSLFPGQF
>TRBV28|TRBD1|TRBJ2-3
ASSQTGQDTQY
>TRBV7-9|TRBD1|TRBJ1-5
ASSLWAGQGNQPQH
>TRBV7-9|TRBD1|TRBJ1-4
ASSSTGTDEKLF
>TRBV27|.|TRBJ1-3
ASSLTAGGAGNTIY
>TRBV6-1|.|TRBJ2-3
ASRMTGTTDTQY
>TRBV12-5|TRBD2|TRBJ2-5
ASSLGGKWREGQETQY
>TRBV30|.|TRBJ1-4
AWKSRGTNEKLF
>TRBV27|.|TRBJ2-5
ASSLVGGGETQY
>TRBV7-9|.|TRBJ2-1
ASSPIYEQF
>TRBV7-2|.|TRBJ1-1
ASSLGPANTEAF
>TRBV28|.|TRBJ2-3
ASSPTFLRGPRTDTQY
>TRBV5-1|.|TRBJ2-1
ASSLAYAGNSYNEQF
>TRBV19|TRBD1|TRBJ1-5
ATEKGGRGNQPQH